This TCR beta chain was recorded in a study of early T cells in non-severe SARS-CoV-2 infection. The study's findings and limits: VDJdb matching favored anti-spike CD8 responses, missing private and CD4 specificities.

As for this clonotype: Its antigen remains unidentified.

TCRdb called the 5' RACE reads again in MiXCR, with one record for every CDR3 protein. The table has roughly 56,000 distinct CDR3 sequences, roughly 13% seen once; the top ten hold roughly a tenth. This sequence originates from an adult who was a healthcare worker with PCR-confirmed SARS-CoV-2 infection or an uninfected control (not recorded which). Input material: whole blood.

CDR3 bases: TGCGCCAGCAGCCTAGGACCGAGCTTCAATGAAAAACTGTTTTTT. Its translation is CASSLGPSFNEKLFF. The chain links TRBV5-1 to TRBJ1-4; D is ambiguous. This CDR3 has 15 residues. V was clipped by 4 bases and J by 5 bases, with 15 bases between them. Germline V gene sequence: CDR1 SGHRS, CDR2 YFSETQ.